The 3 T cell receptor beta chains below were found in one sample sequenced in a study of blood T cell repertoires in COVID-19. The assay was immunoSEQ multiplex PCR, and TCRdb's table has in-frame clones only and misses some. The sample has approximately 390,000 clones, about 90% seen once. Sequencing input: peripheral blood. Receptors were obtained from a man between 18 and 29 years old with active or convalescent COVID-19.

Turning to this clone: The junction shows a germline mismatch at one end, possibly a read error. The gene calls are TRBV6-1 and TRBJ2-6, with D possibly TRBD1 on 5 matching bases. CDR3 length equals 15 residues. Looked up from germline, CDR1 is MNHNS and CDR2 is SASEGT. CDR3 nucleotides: TGTGCCAGCAGTGAACCTGGTTCTGGGGCCAACGTGCTGACTTTC. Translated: CASSEPGSGANVLTF.

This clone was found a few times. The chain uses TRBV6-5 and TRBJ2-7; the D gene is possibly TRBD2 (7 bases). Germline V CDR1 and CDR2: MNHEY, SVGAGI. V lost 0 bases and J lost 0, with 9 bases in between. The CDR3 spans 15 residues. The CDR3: CASSYSAGASYEQYF. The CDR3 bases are TGTGCCAGCAGTTACTCGGCGGGGGCCTCCTACGAGCAGTACTTC.

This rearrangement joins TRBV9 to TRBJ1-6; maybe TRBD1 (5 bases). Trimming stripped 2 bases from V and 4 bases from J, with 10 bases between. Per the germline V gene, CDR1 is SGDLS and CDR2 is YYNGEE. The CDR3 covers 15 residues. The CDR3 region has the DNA TGTGCCAGCAGCGTGGGGGGAGGGTATAATTCACCCCTCCACTTT. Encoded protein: CASSVGGGYNSPLHF.